Below, 14 T cell receptor beta chains from the same sample are listed, as sequenced in a study of blood T cell repertoires in COVID-19. Method: immunoSEQ multiplex PCR; TCRdb's copy keeps in-frame clones and lacks some. The table has 250,000 to 300,000 clones, approximately 89% seen once; the top ten hold more than 8.5%. The material sequenced was peripheral blood. These TCRs come from a woman in her seventies with COVID-19, enrolled during active disease.

This sequence joins TRBV6-5 and TRBJ2-2; D call uncertain. The germline CDR1 and CDR2 sequences are MNHEY and SVGAGI. The CDR3 runs 12 residues. Trimming took 6 bases from V and 4 from J, leaving 6 bases between them. The CDR3 DNA sequence: TGTGCCAGCAGGGAGAGCACCGGGGAGCTGTTTTTT. As protein: CASRESTGELFF.

This chain uses TRBV2 with TRBJ2-6; D might be TRBD2 (5 bases). Trimming removed 2 bases from V and 1 base from J, with 6 bases in between. CDR1 and CDR2 (germline): SNHLY, FYNNEI. The CDR3 length is 15 residues. CDR3 amino acids: CASSESGSGANVLTF. CDR3 coding DNA: TGTGCCAGCAGTGAATCGGGGTCTGGGGCCAACGTCCTGACTTTC.

The gene calls are TRBV7-6 and TRBJ2-2, with D unclear. Trimming shortened V by 3 bases and J by 1 base, and 3 bases separated the two germline ends. The CDR3 is made up of 13 amino acids. Germline V gene data show CDR1 as SGHVS and CDR2 as FNYEAQ. CDR3 loop: CASSFGNTGELFF. The DNA for the CDR3 is TGTGCCAGCAGCTTCGGGAACACCGGGGAGCTGTTTTTT.

The V gene is TRBV11-2, the J gene TRBJ2-7; D gene uncertain. CDR1 is SGHAT and CDR2 is FQNNGV in the germline V gene. V was shortened by 1 base and J by 0 bases, with 4 bases between the two germline ends. CDR3 size: 13 residues. DNA for the CDR3: TGTGCCAGCAGCTTAGGGAGCTCCTACGAGCAGTACTTC. Translation: CASSLGSSYEQYF.

This sequence joins TRBV7-3 and TRBJ2-5, with TRBD2 as a possible D gene (6 bases). In germline, CDR1 is SGHTA, CDR2 FQGTGA. The germline V and J ends were trimmed by 1 base and 4 bases, with 13 bases remaining between them. The CDR3 is 15 amino acids. The CDR3 DNA reads as TGTGCCAGCAGCTTAAGTGTCGGGAGCGGAGAGACCCAGTACTTC. Residues: CASSLSVGSGETQYF.

The chain couples TRBV12-5 to TRBJ1-2; tentatively, D is TRBD1 (6 bases). Per germline, CDR1 LGHNT and CDR2 FRNRAP. The CDR3 is made up of 16 amino acids. Trimming took 1 base from V and 7 from J, leaving 19 bases between them. The CDR3 is CASGLGNGGLLGGYTF. CDR3 coding DNA: TGTGCTAGTGGTTTGGGGAATGGGGGCCTCCTTGGTGGCTACACCTTC. Combining the CDR3 with reference TRBV12-5 and TRBJ1-2 gives the whole variable domain DARVTQTPRHKVTEMGQEVTMRCQPILGHNTVFWYRQTMMQGLELLAYFRNRAPLDDSGMPKDRFSAEMPDATLATLKIQPSEPRDSAVYFCASGLGNGGLLGGYTFGSGTRLTVV.

In this sample, this clone turned up a few times. This sample also contains other DNA sequences that code for the same CDR3. This rearrangement joins TRBV12-3 or TRBV12-4 to TRBJ2-3; D is undetermined. The CDR3 has 11 residues. The V and J ends lost 6 bases and 2 bases respectively, with 3 bases between them. The CDR3, as DNA: TGTGCCAGCAGCTACACAGATACGCAGTATTTT. The encoded protein is CASSYTDTQYF.

This clone was seen a handful of times. The rearrangement links TRBV20-1 to TRBJ2-2; D gene uncertain. The CDR3 covers 12 residues. CDR1 DFQATT and CDR2 SNEGSKA come from the germline V gene (reference sequence). The V end was cut by 3 bases, the J end by 2 bases, with 4 bases between. In nucleotides, the CDR3 is TGCAGTGCTAGTCATAACACCGGGGAGCTGTTTTTT. Protein: CSASHNTGELFF.

V is TRBV9 and J is TRBJ2-1, with 14 bases aligning to TRBD2. The CDR3 totals 14 residues. Germline CDR1 and CDR2: SGDLS and YYNGEE. V gave up 6 bases and J gave up 10 bases; unmatched junction bases: 6. The CDR3 sequence is CASTGLAGGREQFF. DNA of the CDR3: TGTGCCAGCACCGGACTAGCGGGAGGACGGGAGCAGTTCTTC.

This chain uses TRBV9 with TRBJ1-2; maybe TRBD1 (6 bases). The ends were cut back, 3 bases at V and 4 bases at J, with 13 bases in the middle. Germline lookup yields CDR1 SGDLS and CDR2 YYNGEE. The CDR3 length is 14 residues. Here the CDR3 DNA reads TGTGCCAGCAGCGCTCGGACAGAAGTCTATGGCTACACCTTC. Residues: CASSARTEVYGYTF.

The chain links TRBV30 to TRBJ1-6; D ambiguous. Germline values: CDR1 GTSNPN, CDR2 SVGIG (reference sequence). With 3 bases removed from V and 6 bases from J, the gap between germline ends came to 9 bases. This CDR3 comprises 13 residues. CDR3 amino acids: CAWRVPLNSPLHF. The CDR3 nucleotides read TGTGCCTGGAGGGTCCCACTTAATTCACCCCTCCACTTT.

This sequence joins TRBV5-6 and TRBJ2-2; maybe TRBD1 (6 bases). This CDR3 comprises 16 residues. Trimming cost V 4 bases and J 0 bases, with 13 bases left between them. CDR1 and CDR2 from the germline V gene are SGHDT and YYEEEE. CDR3 bases: TGTGCCAGCAGCCCCACCGGGACACCGAACACCGGGGAGCTGTTTTTT. This codes for CASSPTGTPNTGELFF.

The chain recombines TRBV19 with TRBJ2-2; 8 nucleotides match TRBD2. Germline-derived CDR1 and CDR2 are LNHDA and SQIVND (reference sequence). CDR3 size: 18 residues. V dropped 3 bases and J dropped 0; count of bases not matched to a gene: 9. CDR3 loop: CASSIPSGGLANTGELFF. The CDR3 region has the DNA TGTGCCAGTAGTATTCCCTCGGGGGGACTAGCGAACACCGGGGAGCTGTTTTTT.

This chain uses TRBV6-5 with TRBJ2-1, with 7 bases lining up with TRBD1. The germline V gene encodes CDR1 MNHEY and CDR2 SVGAGI. The V and J ends lost 2 bases and 2 bases, in that order; junction bases with no gene match: 6. This CDR3 is built from 16 residues. In nucleotides, the CDR3 is TGTGCCAGCAGTTACACCGGGACAGTCCCCTACAATGAGCAGTTCTTC. Amino acid sequence: CASSYTGTVPYNEQFF.